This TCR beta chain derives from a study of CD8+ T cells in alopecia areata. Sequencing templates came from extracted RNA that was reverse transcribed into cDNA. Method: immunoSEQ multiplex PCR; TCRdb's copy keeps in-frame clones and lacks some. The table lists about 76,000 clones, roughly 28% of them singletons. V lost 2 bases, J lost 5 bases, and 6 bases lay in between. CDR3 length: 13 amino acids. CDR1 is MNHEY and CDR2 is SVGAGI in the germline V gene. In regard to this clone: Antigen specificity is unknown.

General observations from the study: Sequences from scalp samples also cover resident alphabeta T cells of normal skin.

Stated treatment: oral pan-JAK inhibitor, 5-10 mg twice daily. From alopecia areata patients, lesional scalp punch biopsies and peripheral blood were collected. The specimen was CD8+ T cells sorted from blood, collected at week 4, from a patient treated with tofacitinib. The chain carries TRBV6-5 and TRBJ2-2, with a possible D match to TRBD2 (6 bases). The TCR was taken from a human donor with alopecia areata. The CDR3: CASSYGTTGELFF. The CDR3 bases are TGTGCCAGCAGTTACGGGACTACCGGGGAGCTGTTTTTT.